This T cell receptor (beta chain) comes out of a study of T cells in Graves' hyperthyroidism and ophthalmopathy. Findings and limits, study-wide: Blood also contained most expanded thyroid clonotypes above 0.001. For ophthalmopathy, model prediction preceded onset by a median about 6.4 months.

CDR1 is SNHLY and CDR2 is FYNNEI in the germline V gene. With 2 bases removed from V and 4 bases from J, the gap between germline ends came to 14 bases. This CDR3 is 16 amino acids long. Graves' hyperthyroidism is called stable when ophthalmopathy does not progress within 18 months. Amplified TCR beta CDR3 regions derived from RNA transcripts. A first-round RT-PCR of the TCR CDR3 used the HTBI primer set. MiXCR, applied by TCRdb to the multiplex PCR reads, yields one record per CDR3 protein. The table has hundreds of thousands of distinct CDR3 sequences, roughly 50% seen once. In regard to this clonotype: Its antigen remains unknown.

The sequence came from a woman aged 18-29 years with Graves' hyperthyroidism. The sample comprised peripheral blood or thyroid tissue (not recorded which). The chain combines TRBV2 with TRBJ2-2; perhaps TRBD2 as D (6 bases). DNA for the CDR3: TGTGCCAGCAGTGAACGGCGGCGGGGCCGCACCGGGGAGCTGTTTTTT. It translates to CASSERRRGRTGELFF.